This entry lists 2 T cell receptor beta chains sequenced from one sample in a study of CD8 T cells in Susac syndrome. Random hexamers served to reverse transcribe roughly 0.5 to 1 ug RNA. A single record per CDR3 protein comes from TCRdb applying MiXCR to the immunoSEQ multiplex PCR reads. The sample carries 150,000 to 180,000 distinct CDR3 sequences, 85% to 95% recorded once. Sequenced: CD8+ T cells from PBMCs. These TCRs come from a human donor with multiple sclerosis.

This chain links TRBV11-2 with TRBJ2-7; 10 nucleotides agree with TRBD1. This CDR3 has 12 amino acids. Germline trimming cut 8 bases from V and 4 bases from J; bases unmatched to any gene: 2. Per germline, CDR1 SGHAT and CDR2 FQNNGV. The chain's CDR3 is CASRDRGYEQYF. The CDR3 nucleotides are TGTGCCAGCCGGGACAGGGGTTACGAGCAGTACTTC.

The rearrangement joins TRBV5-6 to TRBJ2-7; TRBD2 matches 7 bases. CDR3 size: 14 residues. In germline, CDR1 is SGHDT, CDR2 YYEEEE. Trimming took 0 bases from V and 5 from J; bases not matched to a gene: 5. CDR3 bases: TGTGCCAGCAGCTTGGGAATGGCGGGGGACGAGCAGTACTTC. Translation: CASSLGMAGDEQYF.